Listed below are T cell receptor beta chains from one sample, sequenced in a study of response to subunit inactivated influenza vaccine. MiXCR was run by TCRdb on the RT-PCR reads, yielding one entry per CDR3 protein. The data show fewer than 700,000 distinct CDR3 sequences, over 10% seen once. This specimen consisted of PBMCs from blood, obtained 40 to 50 days after vaccination. These receptors came from a man in his forties or fifties who received an inactivated influenza vaccine. Each CDR3 is given with its conserved first and last residue. The D gene is left open where the match is weak. Some rows have no size entry. The others give once, few or many, or a class for an expanded clone.

TRBD2,TRBV27,19,few,TRBJ2-7,CASSLGLAGGLLNTYEQYF,TGTGCCAGCAGTCTCGGACTAGCGGGAGGCTTACTCAATACCTACGAGCAGTACTTC
TRBD2,TRBV7-3,15,.,TRBJ2-7,CVSSLNGGRVYEQYF,TGTGTCAGCAGCTTAAATGGCGGGAGGGTTTACGAGCAGTACTTC
.,TRBV12-3/TRBV12-4,11,few,TRBJ2-5,CAATLLGTQYF,TGTGCCGCTACCCTCCTGGGGACCCAGTACTTC
.,TRBV5-4,15,few,TRBJ2-3,CASSLQLSSTDTQYF,TGTGCCAGCAGCCTACAGTTGTCTAGCACAGATACGCAGTATTTT
.,TRBV6-5,15,many,TRBJ1-1,CASSYSMLGGTEAFF,TGTGCCAGCAGTTACTCGATGTTGGGTGGCACTGAAGCTTTCTTT
.,TRBV9,12,many,TRBJ1-2,CASSSGKYGYTF,TGTGCCAGCAGCTCGGGAAAATATGGCTACACCTTC
.,TRBV12-3/TRBV12-4,11,many,TRBJ2-1,CASSLYHEQFF,TGTGCCAGCAGTTTATACCATGAGCAGTTCTTC
TRBD2,TRBV5-1,19,few,TRBJ2-1,CASSLNALAGGASYNEQFF,TGCGCCAGCAGCTTGAACGCCCTAGCGGGAGGGGCATCCTACAATGAGCAGTTCTTC
.,TRBV15,15,.,TRBJ1-1,CATRTGGGMNTEAFF,TGTGCCACCAGGACCGGGGGAGGAATGAACACTGAAGCTTTCTTT
TRBD1,TRBV7-6,14,.,TRBJ2-4,CASSTGVAKNIQYF,TGTGCCAGCTCTACAGGGGTGGCCAAAAACATTCAGTACTTC
.,TRBV10-3,15,few,TRBJ1-3,CAISESTGYGNTIYF,TGTGCCATCAGTGAGTCGACGGGTTATGGAAACACCATATATTTT
.,TRBV4-2,15,many,TRBJ2-2,CASSQELGYTGELFF,TGTGCCAGCAGCCAAGAACTGGGGTACACCGGGGAGCTGTTTTTT
TRBD2,TRBV11-2,17,.,TRBJ2-1,CASSHFEVAGAYNEQFF,TGTGCCAGCAGCCATTTCGAGGTTGCGGGAGCCTACAATGAGCAGTTCTTC
TRBD1,TRBV27,19,.,TRBJ2-6,CASSDLGQGGFSGANVLTF,TGTGCCAGCAGTGACCTCGGACAGGGGGGTTTCTCCGGGGCCAACGTCCTGACTTTC
TRBD2,TRBV6-2/TRBV6-3,15,few,TRBJ2-1,CASSDSGRARNEQFF,TGTGCCAGCAGTGATAGCGGGAGGGCCCGGAATGAGCAGTTCTTC